The clone carrying this T cell receptor beta chain was recorded a few times. The antigen remains undetermined. This record belongs to a study of T cells after yellow fever vaccination. Study conclusions and caveats: Just a small share of clonotypes turned up in the CD4 compartment as well as the CD8 compartment. Most primary-vaccination clones recurred post-booster (approximately 95% CD4, about 90% CD8). Contaminants from the bulk population, in the form of abundant clonotypes, could be found in FACS-sorted repertoires.

Trimming removed 1 base at V and 10 bases at J, with 11 bases between. CDR3 length: 14 residues. The authors made TCR cDNA by 5'RACE template switching, adding a universal primer site and UMIs. TCRdb reanalysed the 5' RACE reads using MiXCR and keeps one entry per CDR3 protein. Seen here are 620,000 or so distinct CDR3 sequences, less than 20% observed once, and the top ten hold 15% to 20%. This TCR came from a man aged 18 to 30 who received the YFV17D yellow fever vaccine. The chain employs TRBV12-3 or TRBV12-4 and TRBJ1-6, with TRBD1 as a possible D gene (5 bases). The sequences come from PBMCs, collected about 5 days after the first yellow fever vaccination. CDR3 in DNA: TGTGCCAGCAGTTTAGAGCCAGGGTTCTCACCCCTCCACTTT. Amino acids: CASSLEPGFSPLHF.